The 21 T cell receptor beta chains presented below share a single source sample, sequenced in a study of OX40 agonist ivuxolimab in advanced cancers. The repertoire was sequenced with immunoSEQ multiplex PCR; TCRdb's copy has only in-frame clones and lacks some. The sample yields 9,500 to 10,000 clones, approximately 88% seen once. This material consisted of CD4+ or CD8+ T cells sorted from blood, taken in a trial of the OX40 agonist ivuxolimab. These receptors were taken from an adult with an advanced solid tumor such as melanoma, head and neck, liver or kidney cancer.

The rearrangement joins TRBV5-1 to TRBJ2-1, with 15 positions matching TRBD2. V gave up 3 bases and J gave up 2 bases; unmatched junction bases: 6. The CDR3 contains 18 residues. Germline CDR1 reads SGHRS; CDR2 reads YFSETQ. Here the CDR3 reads CASSSRTSGRDAYNEQFF. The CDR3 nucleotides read TGCGCCAGCAGCTCGCGGACTAGCGGGAGGGATGCCTACAATGAGCAGTTCTTC.

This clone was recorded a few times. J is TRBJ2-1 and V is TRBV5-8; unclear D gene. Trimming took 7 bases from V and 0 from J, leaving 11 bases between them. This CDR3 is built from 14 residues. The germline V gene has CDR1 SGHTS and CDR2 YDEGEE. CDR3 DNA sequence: TGTGCCAGCCTTTTTACAAGCTCCTACAATGAGCAGTTCTTC. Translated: CASLFTSSYNEQFF.

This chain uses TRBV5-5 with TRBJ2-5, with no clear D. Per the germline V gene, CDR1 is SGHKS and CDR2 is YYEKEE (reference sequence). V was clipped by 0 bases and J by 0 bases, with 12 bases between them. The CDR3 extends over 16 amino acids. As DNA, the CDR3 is TGTGCCAGCAGCTTGGCCCCTCGGACGGACCAAGAGACCCAGTACTTC. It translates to CASSLAPRTDQETQYF.

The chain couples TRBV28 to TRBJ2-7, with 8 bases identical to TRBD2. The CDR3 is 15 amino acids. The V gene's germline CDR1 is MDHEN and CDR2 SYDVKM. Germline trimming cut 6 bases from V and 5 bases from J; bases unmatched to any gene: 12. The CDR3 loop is CASSRSGSVGNEQYF. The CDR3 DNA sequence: TGTGCCAGCAGCAGAAGCGGGAGCGTGGGAAACGAGCAGTACTTC.

The DNA for the CDR3 is TGCAGCGTTGGCGCGGAAAGCGAGACCCAGTACTTC. Amino acid sequence: CSVGAESETQYF. The V call is TRBV29-1, the J call TRBJ2-5; D is ambiguous. Germline V gene data show CDR1 as SQVTM and CDR2 as ANQGSEA. The CDR3 has 12 amino acids. V lost 4 bases, J lost 5 bases, and 11 bases lay in between. Filled out from reference TRBV29-1 and TRBJ2-5, the complete variable domain reads SAVISQKPSRDICQRGTSLTIQCQVDSQVTMMFWYRQQPGQSLTLIATANQGSEATYESGFVIDKFPISRPNLTFSTLTVSNMSPEDSSIYLCSVGAESETQYFGPGTRLLVL.

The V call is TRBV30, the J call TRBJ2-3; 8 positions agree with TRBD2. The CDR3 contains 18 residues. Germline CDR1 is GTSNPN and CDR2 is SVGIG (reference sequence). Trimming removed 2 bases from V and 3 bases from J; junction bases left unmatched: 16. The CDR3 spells CAWSRGGPPHGSTDTQYF. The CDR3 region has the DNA TGTGCCTGGAGTCGCGGGGGGCCCCCGCATGGAAGTACAGATACGCAGTATTTT.

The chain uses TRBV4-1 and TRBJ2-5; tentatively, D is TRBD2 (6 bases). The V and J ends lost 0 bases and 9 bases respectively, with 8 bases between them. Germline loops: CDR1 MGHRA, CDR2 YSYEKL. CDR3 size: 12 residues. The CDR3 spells CASSQEGEAQYF. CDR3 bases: TGCGCCAGCAGCCAAGAGGGGGAGGCCCAGTACTTC.

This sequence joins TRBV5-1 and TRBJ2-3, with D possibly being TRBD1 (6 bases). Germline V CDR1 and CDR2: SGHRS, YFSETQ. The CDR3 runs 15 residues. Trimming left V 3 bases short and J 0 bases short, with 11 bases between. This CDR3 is CASSWEGGSTDTQYF. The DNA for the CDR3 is TGCGCCAGCAGCTGGGAAGGGGGTAGCACAGATACGCAGTATTTT.

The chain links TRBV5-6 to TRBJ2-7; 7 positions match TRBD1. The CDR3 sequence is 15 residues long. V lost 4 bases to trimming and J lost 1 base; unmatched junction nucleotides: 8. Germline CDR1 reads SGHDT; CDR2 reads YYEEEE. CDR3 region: CASSPDRDGSYEQYF. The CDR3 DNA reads TGTGCCAGCAGCCCTGACAGGGACGGGTCCTACGAGCAGTACTTC.

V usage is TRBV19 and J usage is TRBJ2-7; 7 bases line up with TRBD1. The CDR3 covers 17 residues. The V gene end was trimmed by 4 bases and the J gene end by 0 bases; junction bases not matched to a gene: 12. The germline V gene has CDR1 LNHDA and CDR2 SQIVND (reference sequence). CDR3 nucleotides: TGTGCCAGTAGTAGACTGGGACAGCTGGGGTCCTCCTACGAGCAGTACTTC. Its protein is CASSRLGQLGSSYEQYF. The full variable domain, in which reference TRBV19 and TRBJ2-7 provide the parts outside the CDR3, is DGGITQSPKYLFRKEGQNVTLSCEQNLNHDAMYWYRQDPGQGLRLIYYSQIVNDFQKGDIAEGYSVSREKKESFPLTVTSAQKNPTAFYLCASSRLGQLGSSYEQYFGPGTRLTVT.

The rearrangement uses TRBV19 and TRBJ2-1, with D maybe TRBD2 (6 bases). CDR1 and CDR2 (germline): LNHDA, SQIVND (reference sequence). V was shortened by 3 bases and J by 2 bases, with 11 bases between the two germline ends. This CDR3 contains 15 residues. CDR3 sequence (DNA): TGTGCCAGTAGTATGACTAGACGCCCCTACAATGAGCAGTTCTTC. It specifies CASSMTRRPYNEQFF.

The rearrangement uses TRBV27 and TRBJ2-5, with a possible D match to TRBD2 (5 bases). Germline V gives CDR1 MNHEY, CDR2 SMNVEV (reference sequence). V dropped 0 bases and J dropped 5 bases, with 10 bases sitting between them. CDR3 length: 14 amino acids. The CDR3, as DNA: TGTGCCAGCAGTTTATCTGCCAGCGGCGAGACCCAGTACTTC. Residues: CASSLSASGETQYF.

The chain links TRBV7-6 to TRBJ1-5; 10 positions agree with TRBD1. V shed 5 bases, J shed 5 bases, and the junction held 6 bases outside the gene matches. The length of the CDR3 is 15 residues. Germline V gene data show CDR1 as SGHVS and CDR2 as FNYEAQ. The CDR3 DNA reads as TGTGCCAGCAGCAGAGCCGGGACAGGGGATCAGCCCCAGCATTTT. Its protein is CASSRAGTGDQPQHF.

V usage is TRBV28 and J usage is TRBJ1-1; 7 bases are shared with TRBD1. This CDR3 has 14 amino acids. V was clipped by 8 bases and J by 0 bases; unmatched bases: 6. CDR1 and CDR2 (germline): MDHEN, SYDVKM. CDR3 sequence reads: CASGSGTVNTEAFF. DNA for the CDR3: TGTGCCAGCGGCTCCGGGACAGTGAACACTGAAGCTTTCTTT. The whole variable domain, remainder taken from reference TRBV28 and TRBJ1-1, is DVKVTQSSRYLVKRTGEKVFLECVQDMDHENMFWYRQDPGLGLRLIYFSYDVKMKEKGDIPEGYSVSREKKERFSLILESASTNQTSMYLCASGSGTVNTEAFFGQGTRLTVV.

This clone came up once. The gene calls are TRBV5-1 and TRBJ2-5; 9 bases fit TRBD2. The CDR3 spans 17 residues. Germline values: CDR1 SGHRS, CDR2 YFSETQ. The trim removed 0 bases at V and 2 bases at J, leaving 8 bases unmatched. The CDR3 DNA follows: TGCGCCAGCAGCTTGGCCCCTAGCGGGATCCGACAAGAGACCCAGTACTTC. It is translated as CASSLAPSGIRQETQYF.

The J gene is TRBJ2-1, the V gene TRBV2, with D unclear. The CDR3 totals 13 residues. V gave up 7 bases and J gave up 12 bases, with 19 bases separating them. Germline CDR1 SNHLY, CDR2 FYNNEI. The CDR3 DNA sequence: TGTGCCAGCACCGACGCTGCTTCCTGGGGGCAGTTCTTC. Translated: CASTDAASWGQFF.

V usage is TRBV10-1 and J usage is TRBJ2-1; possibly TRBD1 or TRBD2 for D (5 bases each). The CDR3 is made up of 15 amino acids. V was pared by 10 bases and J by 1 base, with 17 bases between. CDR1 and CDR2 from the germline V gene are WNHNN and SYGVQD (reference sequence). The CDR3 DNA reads TGCGCCACAGCAGCCGGGACCCCATCCTACAATGAGCAGTTCTTC. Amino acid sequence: CATAAGTPSYNEQFF.

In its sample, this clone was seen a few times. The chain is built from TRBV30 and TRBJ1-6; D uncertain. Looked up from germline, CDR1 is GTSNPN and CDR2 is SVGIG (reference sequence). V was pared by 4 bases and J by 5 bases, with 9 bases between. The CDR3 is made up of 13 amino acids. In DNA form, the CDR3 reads TGTGCCTGGAATGCAGGCAATAATTCACCCCTCCACTTT. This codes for CAWNAGNNSPLHF.

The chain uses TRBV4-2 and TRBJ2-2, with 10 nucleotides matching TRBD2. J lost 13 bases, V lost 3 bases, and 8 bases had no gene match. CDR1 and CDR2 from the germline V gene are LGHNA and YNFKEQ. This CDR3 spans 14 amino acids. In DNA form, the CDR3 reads TGTGCCAGCAGCCAGGGAATAGCGGGAGGAGGGCTGTTTTTT. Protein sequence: CASSQGIAGGGLFF.

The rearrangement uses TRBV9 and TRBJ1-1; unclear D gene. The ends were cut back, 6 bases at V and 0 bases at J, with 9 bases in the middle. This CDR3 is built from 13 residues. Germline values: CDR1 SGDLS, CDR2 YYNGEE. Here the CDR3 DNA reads TGTGCCAGCATCGGCGACATGAACACTGAAGCTTTCTTT. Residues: CASIGDMNTEAFF.

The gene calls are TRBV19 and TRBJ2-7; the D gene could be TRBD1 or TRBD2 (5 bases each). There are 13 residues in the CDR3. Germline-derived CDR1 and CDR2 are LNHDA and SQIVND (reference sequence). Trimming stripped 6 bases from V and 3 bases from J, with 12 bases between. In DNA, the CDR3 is TGTGCCAGTAGCATTCGGGACGGCTACGAGCAGTACTTC. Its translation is CASSIRDGYEQYF. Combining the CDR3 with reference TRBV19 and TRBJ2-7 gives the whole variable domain DGGITQSPKYLFRKEGQNVTLSCEQNLNHDAMYWYRQDPGQGLRLIYYSQIVNDFQKGDIAEGYSVSREKKESFPLTVTSAQKNPTAFYLCASSIRDGYEQYFGPGTRLTVT.